This is a list of T cell receptor beta chains from one sample in a study of blood T cells in healthy people across ages. TCRdb passed the 5' RACE reads through MiXCR, listing each CDR3 protein once. Here the sample spans roughly 2 million distinct CDR3 sequences, about 50% being singletons. The sequenced sample consisted of blood. These TCRs come from a woman in her thirties or forties in good health. CDR3s include the opening cysteine and the closing phenylalanine or tryptophan. Each record gives: CDR3 length, D gene, J gene, clone size, V gene, CDR3 DNA, CDR3 protein. D genes are given only for firm matches. Clone sizes are given selectively: once, few, many, or a class where the clone is expanded.

>16|TRBD2|TRBJ2-1|-|TRBV4-2
TGTGCCAGCAGCGAATTACTAGCGGGGGGGTTGGATGAGCAGTTCTTC
CASSELLAGGLDEQFF
>15|-|TRBJ2-5|-|TRBV9
TGTGCCAGCAGCGCCTACGCCCGCGGGGAAGAGACCCAGTACTTC
CASSAYARGEETQYF
>12|-|TRBJ2-3|few|TRBV5-1
TGCGCCAGCAGCATACCGGGGGATACGCAGTATTTT
CASSIPGDTQYF
>14|-|TRBJ2-5|-|TRBV20-1
TGCAGTGCTAGAGCTGCCGGGGGGCGGGAGACCCAGTACTTC
CSARAAGGRETQYF
>16|TRBD1|TRBJ1-1|-|TRBV20-1
TGCAGTGCCGCTATTATAGGACAGGGAGATAACACTGAAGCTTTCTTT
CSAAIIGQGDNTEAFF
>17|-|TRBJ1-5|-|TRBV20-1
TGCAGTGCAACCTGGGACGGACTCGAAAATAGCAATCAGCCCCAGCATTTT
CSATWDGLENSNQPQHF
>13|TRBD1|TRBJ2-7|-|TRBV20-1
TGCAGTGCTAGAGCCGGGACAGGGTACGAGCAGTACTTC
CSARAGTGYEQYF
>15|-|TRBJ2-5|-|TRBV7-2
TGTGCCAGCAGCTTAGTGGCTAGCGTAGGAGAGACCCAGTACTTC
CASSLVASVGETQYF
>13|TRBD1|TRBJ2-3|-|TRBV7-2
TGTGCCAGCAGCTTAGGACAGGGTTCTACGCAGTATTTT
CASSLGQGSTQYF
>14|-|TRBJ1-2|-|TRBV2
TGTGCCAGCAGTCCGGGACGGATTAACTATGGCTACACCTTC
CASSPGRINYGYTF
>16|TRBD2|TRBJ2-7|once|TRBV13
TGTGCCAGCAGTCCCACTAGCGGGGGGGCCGGGTACGAGCAGTACTTC
CASSPTSGGAGYEQYF
>15|-|TRBJ2-1|few|TRBV15
TGTGCCACCAGCAGGGTTCCACCTTCTTACAATGAGCAGTTCTTC
CATSRVPPSYNEQFF
>16|-|TRBJ1-2|-|TRBV7-8
TGTGCCAGCAGCTTAGGTCGGTTTTCGTCTGACTATGGCTACACCTTC
CASSLGRFSSDYGYTF
>12|-|TRBJ2-3|-|TRBV29-1
TGCAGCGGGGGGGCTGGCACAGATACGCAGTATTTT
CSGGAGTDTQYF
>13|TRBD2|TRBJ2-3|few|TRBV10-3
TGTGCCATCAACGGCGGGGGGGCGGCTGCGCAGTATTTT
CAINGGGAAAQYF
>15|-|TRBJ2-7|few|TRBV11-2
TGTGCCAGCAGCTTAGATGGCAGTAACTGGGACGAGCAGTACTTC
CASSLDGSNWDEQYF
>15|TRBD1|TRBJ2-1|-|TRBV18
TGTGCCAGCTCACCCACAGGGGTTCCCTACAATGAGCAGTTCTTC
CASSPTGVPYNEQFF
>13|-|TRBJ1-2|-|TRBV6-2/TRBV6-3
TGTGCCAGCAGCGCGACAGGAACGGATGGCTACACCTTC
CASSATGTDGYTF
>15|-|TRBJ2-7|few|TRBV25-1
TGTGCCAGCAGTGAATCAACCATGGTGCCCTACGAGCAGTACTTC
CASSESTMVPYEQYF
>15|TRBD1|TRBJ2-4|-|TRBV4-3
TGCGCCAGCAGCGACGCCGGGACAGGGATGGACATTCAGTACTTC
CASSDAGTGMDIQYF
>14|-|TRBJ2-7|once|TRBV7-6
TGTGCCAGCAGCGGAGAGGACAGTACCTACGAGCAGTACTTC
CASSGEDSTYEQYF
>16|-|TRBJ2-5|-|TRBV4-3
TGCGCCAGCAGCCAAGACAGGCGATGGCTACGGGAGACCCAGTACTTC
CASSQDRRWLRETQYF
>11|-|TRBJ2-7|few|TRBV27
TGTGCCAGCAAACGGTTCAACGAGCAGTACTTC
CASKRFNEQYF
>15|TRBD1|TRBJ2-3|-|TRBV5-6
TGTGCCAGCAGCCGGAGACAGGGAAGCACAGATACGCAGTATTTT
CASSRRQGSTDTQYF
>12|-|TRBJ2-5|-|TRBV28
TGTGCCAGCAGCCCTTCCCGGTGGACCCAGTACTTC
CASSPSRWTQYF
>16|-|TRBJ2-3|-|TRBV4-3
TGCGCCAGCAGCCGAATAGGGTGGGACACGTACAATGAGCAGTATTTT
CASSRIGWDTYNEQYF
>15|TRBD2|TRBJ2-1|-|TRBV6-2/TRBV6-3
TGTGCCAGCAGTGCATCCGGGACTAGTTCCAGCGAGCAGTTCTTC
CASSASGTSSSEQFF
>14|-|TRBJ2-3|-|TRBV5-4
TGTGCCAGCAGCCCTGTCGACGAAGGAGATACGCAGTATTTT
CASSPVDEGDTQYF
>14|TRBD2|TRBJ2-5|-|TRBV7-2
TGTGCCAGCAGCACAAGGAGACTAGCAGAGACCCAGTACTTC
CASSTRRLAETQYF
>13|-|TRBJ2-7|many|TRBV4-3
TGCGCCAGCAGCCAACAAACTAGCTACGAGCAGTACTTC
CASSQQTSYEQYF
>14|TRBD2|TRBJ2-3|-|TRBV5-5
TGTGCCGGCAGCTTGGAGCGGGGGACAGATACGCAGTATTTT
CAGSLERGTDTQYF
>18|TRBD2|TRBJ2-3|-|TRBV7-6
TGTGCCAGCAGATCATGGACTAGCGGGGGGGCTAGAACAGATACGCAGTATTTT
CASRSWTSGGARTDTQYF
>16|-|TRBJ1-2|few|TRBV4-3
TGCGCCAGCAGCCAAGGCGGGACGCCGGGGATGTGGGGCTACACCTTC
CASSQGGTPGMWGYTF
>14|TRBD1|TRBJ1-1|few|TRBV6-5
TGTGCCAGCCGCGCCGGGACAGCGAACACTGAAGCTTTCTTT
CASRAGTANTEAFF
>14|TRBD1|TRBJ1-2|-|TRBV2
TGTGCCAGCAGAGGGGAGACAGGGGACTATGGCTACACCTTC
CASRGETGDYGYTF
>15|-|TRBJ2-5|-|TRBV28
TGTGCCAGCAGTTACACAGTGGGGATTAGTGAGACCCAGTACTTC
CASSYTVGISETQYF
>13|-|TRBJ2-3|-|TRBV12-3/TRBV12-4
TGTGCCAGCAGTAGCTGGGAAACAGATACGCAGTATTTT
CASSSWETDTQYF
>17|TRBD1|TRBJ2-7|once|TRBV6-2/TRBV6-3
TGTGCCAGCAGTTACAGAGGACAGGGGGACACAACCTACGAGCAGTACTTC
CASSYRGQGDTTYEQYF
>18|TRBD2|TRBJ2-3|-|TRBV2
TGTGCCAGCAGTGACGGGGGCGGGGGGGCTTTTGGTCCAGATACGCAGTATTTT
CASSDGGGGAFGPDTQYF
>15|-|TRBJ2-5|-|TRBV7-6
TGTGCCAGCAGCTTGGCTGCGATCTCCCAAGAGACCCAGTACTTC
CASSLAAISQETQYF
>14|-|TRBJ2-7|few|TRBV6-6
TGTGCCAGCACGGACACGTCAGTCCCCTACGAGCAGTACTTC
CASTDTSVPYEQYF
>14|TRBD2|TRBJ2-3|-|TRBV20-1
TGCAGTGCTGGGACTAGCGGTTACACAGATACGCAGTATTTT
CSAGTSGYTDTQYF
>16|-|TRBJ1-1|-|TRBV3-1
TGTGCCAGCAGCCCCAAGGCAGTATTTCTAAACACTGAAGCTTTCTTT
CASSPKAVFLNTEAFF
>15|TRBD1|TRBJ1-4|-|TRBV12-3/TRBV12-4
TGTGCCAGCAGTTCTCGGACAGGAAGTAATGAAAAACTGTTTTTT
CASSSRTGSNEKLFF
>16|TRBD2|TRBJ2-6|-|TRBV28
TGTGCCAGCAGGGAAAGCGGGGCCTCTGGGGCCAACGTCCTGACTTTC
CASRESGASGANVLTF
>16|-|TRBJ2-1|once|TRBV6-2/TRBV6-3
TGTGCCAGCAGTTACTCGGTCCCCCTTTCCTACAATGAGCAGTTCTTC
CASSYSVPLSYNEQFF
>14|-|TRBJ2-5|-|TRBV19
TGTGCCAGTAGTACACGGGAGCTACAAGAGACCCAGTACTTC
CASSTRELQETQYF
>12|-|TRBJ1-2|few|TRBV6-5
TGTGCCAGCAGACAGGGAGCGCAAGGCTACACCTTC
CASRQGAQGYTF
>13|TRBD1|TRBJ2-3|-|TRBV5-5
TGTGCCAGCAGCTGGGACAGGGAAGATACGCAGTATTTT
CASSWDREDTQYF
>16|-|TRBJ2-1|-|TRBV6-5
TGTGCCAGCAGTCTACAGGGAATAAGCCAACTCAATGAGCAGTTCTTC
CASSLQGISQLNEQFF